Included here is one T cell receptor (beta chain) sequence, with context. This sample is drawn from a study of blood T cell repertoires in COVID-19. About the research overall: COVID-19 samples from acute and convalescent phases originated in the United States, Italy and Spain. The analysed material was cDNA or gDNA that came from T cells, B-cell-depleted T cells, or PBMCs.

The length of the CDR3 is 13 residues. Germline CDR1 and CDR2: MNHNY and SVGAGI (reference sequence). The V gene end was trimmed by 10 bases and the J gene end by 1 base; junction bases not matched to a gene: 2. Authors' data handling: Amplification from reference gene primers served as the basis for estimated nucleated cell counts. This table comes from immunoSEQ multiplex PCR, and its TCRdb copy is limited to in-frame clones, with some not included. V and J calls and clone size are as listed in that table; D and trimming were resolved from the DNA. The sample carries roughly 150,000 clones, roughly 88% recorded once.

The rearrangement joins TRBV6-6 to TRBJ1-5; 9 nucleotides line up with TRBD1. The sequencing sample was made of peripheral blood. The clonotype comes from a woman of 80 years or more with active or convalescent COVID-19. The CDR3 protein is CATTGGSNQPQHF. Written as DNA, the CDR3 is TGTGCCACGACAGGGGGGAGCAATCAGCCCCAGCATTTT.